This is a list of T cell receptor beta chains from one sample in a study of technical replicates of blood from a handful of donors. TCRdb's copy holds only in-frame clones and misses some; the assay was immunoSEQ multiplex PCR. The data hold tens of thousands of clones, with nearly 98% observed a single time. Sequenced input: T cells isolated from PBMCs. The receptors come from a human donor in good health. CDR3s include the opening cysteine and the closing phenylalanine or tryptophan. D genes are given only for firm matches. Rows give clone size only sometimes, using once, few, many, or a class for an expanded clone.

j_call: TRBJ1-1
clone_size: .
d_call: .
v_call: TRBV6-5
cdr3_length: 12
cdr3_aa: CASEGGDTEAFF
cdr3_nt: TGTGCCAGCGAGGGGGGGGACACTGAAGCTTTCTTT

j_call: TRBJ2-7
clone_size: .
d_call: TRBD2
v_call: TRBV29-1
cdr3_length: 15
cdr3_aa: CSVVGLAGERYEQYF
cdr3_nt: TGCAGCGTTGTAGGGCTAGCGGGAGAACGCTACGAGCAGTACTTC

j_call: TRBJ2-2
clone_size: once
d_call: TRBD2
v_call: TRBV4-1
cdr3_length: 17
cdr3_aa: CASSQDQRGGSWGELFF
cdr3_nt: TGCGCCAGCAGCCAAGATCAGCGGGGGGGCTCATGGGGGGAGCTGTTTTTT

j_call: TRBJ2-1
clone_size: .
d_call: TRBD1
v_call: TRBV6-6
cdr3_length: 15
cdr3_aa: CASLTSGGASNEQFF
cdr3_nt: TGTGCCAGTCTTACGTCAGGGGGCGCCAGCAATGAGCAGTTCTTC

j_call: TRBJ2-7
clone_size: .
d_call: TRBD2
v_call: TRBV5-4
cdr3_length: 16
cdr3_aa: CASSPGGGGRDSEQYF
cdr3_nt: TGTGCCAGCAGCCCGGGGGGTGGCGGGAGGGATAGCGAGCAGTACTTC

j_call: TRBJ2-3
clone_size: .
d_call: .
v_call: TRBV7-8
cdr3_length: 17
cdr3_aa: CASSALGGSISTDTQYF
cdr3_nt: TGTGCCAGCAGCGCCCTAGGAGGGTCCATCTCGACAGATACGCAGTATTTT

j_call: TRBJ2-2
clone_size: .
d_call: .
v_call: TRBV28
cdr3_length: 16
cdr3_aa: CASSFIVHFQTGELFF
cdr3_nt: TGTGCCAGCAGTTTTATCGTCCATTTTCAGACCGGGGAGCTGTTTTTT

j_call: TRBJ2-1
clone_size: .
d_call: TRBD2
v_call: TRBV5-1
cdr3_length: 18
cdr3_aa: CASIATVERGGRSNEQFF
cdr3_nt: TGCGCCAGCATCGCTACCGTAGAGCGGGGGGGCAGAAGCAATGAGCAGTTCTTC

j_call: TRBJ2-1
clone_size: .
d_call: .
v_call: TRBV9
cdr3_length: 13
cdr3_aa: CASSTGGAGEQFF
cdr3_nt: TGTGCCAGCAGCACAGGGGGGGCGGGTGAGCAGTTCTTC

j_call: TRBJ1-2
clone_size: .
d_call: .
v_call: TRBV29-1
cdr3_length: 13
cdr3_aa: CSTEGVGNYGYTF
cdr3_nt: TGCAGCACCGAGGGGGTGGGAAATTATGGCTACACCTTC

j_call: TRBJ2-2
clone_size: .
d_call: .
v_call: TRBV4-1
cdr3_length: 18
cdr3_aa: CASSQDAPAGWSAGELFF
cdr3_nt: TGCGCCAGCAGCCAAGATGCCCCAGCAGGGTGGTCCGCCGGGGAGCTGTTTTTT

j_call: TRBJ2-7
clone_size: .
d_call: .
v_call: TRBV6-6
cdr3_length: 13
cdr3_aa: CASRTVSSYEQYF
cdr3_nt: TGTGCCAGCAGGACTGTCAGCTCCTACGAGCAGTACTTC

j_call: TRBJ1-5
clone_size: once
d_call: .
v_call: TRBV10-3
cdr3_length: 15
cdr3_aa: CAISGVRGSNQPQHF
cdr3_nt: TGTGCCATCAGTGGTGTGCGAGGTAGCAATCAGCCCCAGCATTTT

j_call: TRBJ1-1
clone_size: once
d_call: .
v_call: TRBV13
cdr3_length: 13
cdr3_aa: CASSLGGGQEAFF
cdr3_nt: TGTGCCAGCAGCTTAGGAGGTGGACAGGAAGCTTTCTTT

j_call: TRBJ1-1
clone_size: .
d_call: TRBD1
v_call: TRBV7-9
cdr3_length: 14
cdr3_aa: CASSLDRGNTEAFF
cdr3_nt: TGTGCCAGCAGCTTAGACAGGGGGAACACTGAAGCTTTCTTT

j_call: TRBJ1-2
clone_size: .
d_call: .
v_call: TRBV9
cdr3_length: 8
cdr3_aa: CADSPHTF
cdr3_nt: TGTGCCGACTCACCGCACACCTTC

j_call: TRBJ2-7
clone_size: .
d_call: .
v_call: TRBV2
cdr3_length: 14
cdr3_aa: CASVGRDFTYEQYF
cdr3_nt: TGTGCCAGCGTCGGCCGGGACTTTACCTACGAGCAGTACTTC

j_call: TRBJ2-7
clone_size: .
d_call: TRBD2
v_call: TRBV19
cdr3_length: 19
cdr3_aa: CASSILPGGGSGSRYEQYF
cdr3_nt: TGTGCCAGTAGTATCTTACCCGGGGGTGGTAGCGGGAGTCGTTACGAGCAGTACTTC

j_call: TRBJ2-5
clone_size: .
d_call: .
v_call: TRBV6-1
cdr3_length: 15
cdr3_aa: CASVSGPGLSETQYF
cdr3_nt: TGTGCCAGCGTCTCAGGCCCAGGGCTGTCGGAGACCCAGTACTTC

j_call: TRBJ1-4
clone_size: .
d_call: TRBD1
v_call: TRBV4-1
cdr3_length: 16
cdr3_aa: CASSRGDRATNEKLFF
cdr3_nt: TGCGCCAGCAGCCGAGGGGACAGGGCAACTAATGAAAAACTGTTTTTT

j_call: TRBJ2-7
clone_size: once
d_call: TRBD2
v_call: TRBV4-1
cdr3_length: 15
cdr3_aa: CASSLRRTSIHEQYF
cdr3_nt: TGCGCCAGCAGCCTTAGGCGGACTAGCATCCACGAGCAGTACTTC

j_call: TRBJ2-3
clone_size: .
d_call: TRBD2
v_call: TRBV29-1
cdr3_length: 14
cdr3_aa: CSVDTSESTDTQYF
cdr3_nt: TGCAGCGTTGACACTAGCGAAAGCACAGATACGCAGTATTTT

j_call: TRBJ1-3
clone_size: once
d_call: .
v_call: TRBV7-9
cdr3_length: 17
cdr3_aa: CASSQSSAGISGNTIYF
cdr3_nt: TGTGCCAGCAGCCAATCGAGCGCAGGGATATCTGGAAACACCATATATTTT

j_call: TRBJ2-7
clone_size: .
d_call: TRBD1
v_call: TRBV9
cdr3_length: 14
cdr3_aa: CASSGQGANNEQYF
cdr3_nt: TGTGCCAGCAGCGGACAGGGGGCAAACAACGAGCAGTACTTC

j_call: TRBJ2-2
clone_size: .
d_call: TRBD1
v_call: TRBV7-6
cdr3_length: 17
cdr3_aa: CASSLRPDRGNTGELFF
cdr3_nt: TGTGCCAGCAGCCTCCGCCCGGACAGGGGGAACACCGGGGAGCTGTTTTTT

j_call: TRBJ1-2
clone_size: .
d_call: .
v_call: TRBV7-2
cdr3_length: 15
cdr3_aa: CASSRPTGANYGYTF
cdr3_nt: TGTGCCAGCAGCCGTCCTACAGGAGCTAACTATGGCTACACCTTC

j_call: TRBJ1-2
clone_size: once
d_call: .
v_call: TRBV4-2
cdr3_length: 15
cdr3_aa: CASSQEVTTGYGYTF
cdr3_nt: TGTGCCAGCAGCCAAGAAGTAACCACGGGCTATGGCTACACCTTC

j_call: TRBJ2-7
clone_size: .
d_call: .
v_call: TRBV11-2
cdr3_length: 14
cdr3_aa: CASSLAPGYYEQYF
cdr3_nt: TGTGCCAGCAGCTTAGCACCGGGATACTACGAGCAGTACTTC

j_call: TRBJ2-5
clone_size: .
d_call: TRBD2
v_call: TRBV9
cdr3_length: 15
cdr3_aa: CASSVFSSGRETQYF
cdr3_nt: TGTGCCAGCAGCGTATTCTCTAGCGGTCGGGAGACCCAGTACTTC

j_call: TRBJ1-2
clone_size: .
d_call: .
v_call: TRBV5-1
cdr3_length: 14
cdr3_aa: CASSLAGANYGYTF
cdr3_nt: TGCGCCAGCAGCTTGGCCGGGGCTAACTATGGCTACACCTTC

j_call: TRBJ2-2
clone_size: .
d_call: .
v_call: TRBV5-8
cdr3_length: 16
cdr3_aa: CASSLASPEGGGELFF
cdr3_nt: TGTGCCAGCAGCTTGGCAAGCCCCGAGGGCGGCGGGGAGCTGTTTTTT

j_call: TRBJ2-2
clone_size: .
d_call: TRBD1
v_call: TRBV15
cdr3_length: 16
cdr3_aa: CATSRARQGADGELFF
cdr3_nt: TGTGCCACCAGCAGAGCCCGACAGGGGGCTGACGGGGAGCTGTTTTTT